A selection of T cell receptor beta chains follows, all from one sample in a study of regulatory T cells in long-lasting Graves disease. TCRdb reanalysed the multiplex PCR reads using MiXCR and keeps one entry per CDR3 protein. This sample has approximately 350,000 distinct CDR3 sequences, with about 17% found just once. The same data also went into a second study, on T cells in Graves' hyperthyroidism and ophthalmopathy.

The sequencing used peripheral blood mononuclear cells (PBMCs), collected at new diagnosis, from a patient treated with antithyroid drugs. These receptors all come from a woman aged 18 to 35 with Graves disease. Both conserved end residues are part of each CDR3. Fields, in order: CDR3 protein, CDR3 DNA, clone size, D gene, J gene, V gene. D genes are given only for firm matches. Rows give clone size only sometimes, using once, few, many, or a class for an expanded clone.

CDR3 protein: CASSPLAGGVEQYF; CDR3 DNA: TGCGCCAGCAGCCCACTAGCGGGAGGGGTCGAGCAGTACTTC; clone size: many; D gene: TRBD2; J gene: TRBJ2-7; V gene: TRBV5-1
CDR3 protein: CASSSPPNGHTEAFF; CDR3 DNA: TGTGCCAGCAGTTCTCCCCCGAATGGGCACACTGAAGCTTTCTTT; clone size: once; D gene: .; J gene: TRBJ1-1; V gene: TRBV12-3/TRBV12-4
CDR3 protein: CSVGLAGINEQFF; CDR3 DNA: TGCAGCGTTGGGCTAGCGGGTATCAATGAGCAGTTCTTC; clone size: .; D gene: TRBD2; J gene: TRBJ2-1; V gene: TRBV29-1
CDR3 protein: CASSLLVSSDTQYF; CDR3 DNA: TGTGCCAGCAGCCTACTAGTGTCGTCAGATACGCAGTATTTT; clone size: many; D gene: .; J gene: TRBJ2-3; V gene: TRBV11-2
CDR3 protein: CSVEPLKSGLYQETQYF; CDR3 DNA: TGCAGCGTTGAACCTCTGAAGAGCGGTCTGTACCAAGAGACCCAGTACTTC; clone size: many; D gene: .; J gene: TRBJ2-5; V gene: TRBV29-1
CDR3 protein: CASSLGPSGGQETQYF; CDR3 DNA: TGTGCCAGCAGCTTGGGCCCTAGCGGGGGGCAAGAGACCCAGTACTTC; clone size: many; D gene: TRBD2; J gene: TRBJ2-5; V gene: TRBV7-3
CDR3 protein: CASSYSRGGPGNTEAFF; CDR3 DNA: TGTGCCAGCAGTTACTCGAGAGGGGGACCCGGGAACACTGAAGCTTTCTTT; clone size: many; D gene: .; J gene: TRBJ1-1; V gene: TRBV6-5
CDR3 protein: CSVADGQTYEQYF; CDR3 DNA: TGCAGCGTTGCCGATGGGCAAACCTACGAGCAGTACTTC; clone size: many; D gene: .; J gene: TRBJ2-7; V gene: TRBV29-1
CDR3 protein: CANSVPGGEQFF; CDR3 DNA: TGTGCCAACAGTGTCCCAGGGGGTGAGCAGTTCTTC; clone size: .; D gene: TRBD1; J gene: TRBJ2-1; V gene: TRBV6-2/TRBV6-3
CDR3 protein: CASSFTGGIEAFF; CDR3 DNA: TGTGCCAGCAGCTTTACAGGGGGCATTGAAGCTTTCTTT; clone size: many; D gene: TRBD1; J gene: TRBJ1-1; V gene: TRBV7-2
CDR3 protein: CSALDPSGNTIYF; CDR3 DNA: TGCAGTGCTCTGGACCCCAGCGGAAACACCATATATTTT; clone size: many; D gene: .; J gene: TRBJ1-3; V gene: TRBV20-1
CDR3 protein: CASSLYGSLGDEQFF; CDR3 DNA: TGTGCCAGCAGTTTATACGGATCGCTCGGGGATGAGCAGTTCTTC; clone size: many; D gene: .; J gene: TRBJ2-1; V gene: TRBV28
CDR3 protein: CASSPVGQGYEQYF; CDR3 DNA: TGTGCCAGCAGCCCGGTTGGACAGGGGTACGAGCAGTACTTC; clone size: many; D gene: TRBD1; J gene: TRBJ2-7; V gene: TRBV5-4
CDR3 protein: CASSATSGTDNEQFF; CDR3 DNA: TGTGCCAGCTCAGCGACTAGCGGGACAGACAATGAGCAGTTCTTC; clone size: many; D gene: TRBD2; J gene: TRBJ2-1; V gene: TRBV18
CDR3 protein: CSGRGTDQETQYF; CDR3 DNA: TGCAGCGGGCGGGGGACAGATCAAGAGACCCAGTACTTC; clone size: few; D gene: .; J gene: TRBJ2-5; V gene: TRBV29-1
CDR3 protein: CATSDRDLAGENNEQFF; CDR3 DNA: TGTGCCACCAGTGACCGAGATCTAGCGGGGGAAAACAATGAGCAGTTCTTC; clone size: many; D gene: TRBD2; J gene: TRBJ2-1; V gene: TRBV24-1
CDR3 protein: CASSPGDFYEQYF; CDR3 DNA: TGTGCCAGCAGTCCGGGGGACTTCTACGAGCAGTACTTC; clone size: many; D gene: .; J gene: TRBJ2-7; V gene: TRBV12-3/TRBV12-4
CDR3 protein: CASSGPSGGTPFNEQSF; CDR3 DNA: TGTGCCAGCAGTGGTCCTAGCGGGGGGACCCCTTTCAATGAGCAGTCCTTC; clone size: few; D gene: TRBD2; J gene: TRBJ2-1; V gene: TRBV2
CDR3 protein: CASSSDMDTQYF; CDR3 DNA: TGTGCCAGCAGCTCGGACATGGATACGCAGTATTTT; clone size: .; D gene: .; J gene: TRBJ2-3; V gene: TRBV7-9
CDR3 protein: CASSPTRSTDTQYF; CDR3 DNA: TGTGCCAGCAGTCCGACTAGGAGCACAGATACGCAGTATTTT; clone size: many; D gene: .; J gene: TRBJ2-3; V gene: TRBV6-1
CDR3 protein: CASSQWENTQYF; CDR3 DNA: TGTGCCAGCAGCCAATGGGAAAATACGCAGTATTTT; clone size: few; D gene: .; J gene: TRBJ2-3; V gene: TRBV3-1
CDR3 protein: CASGGGFGNTIYF; CDR3 DNA: TGTGCCAGCGGAGGGGGCTTTGGAAACACCATATATTTT; clone size: .; D gene: TRBD1; J gene: TRBJ1-3; V gene: TRBV7-9
CDR3 protein: CASLTRRDGSYTF; CDR3 DNA: TGTGCCAGCCTCACCAGGCGAGACGGAAGCTACACCTTC; clone size: .; D gene: .; J gene: TRBJ1-2; V gene: TRBV6-1
CDR3 protein: CAWSTPDRGLTGELFF; CDR3 DNA: TGTGCCTGGAGTACCCCTGACAGGGGGCTCACCGGGGAGCTGTTTTTT; clone size: many; D gene: TRBD1; J gene: TRBJ2-2; V gene: TRBV30